In this sample, the clone carrying this T cell receptor (beta chain) turned up many times. This sample is part of a study of blood T cells in healthy people across ages. A second PCR of roughly 7 to 11 cycles used a sample-barcoded 5' primer and a J-beta primer mix. TCRdb used MiXCR to reprocess the 5' RACE reads, holding one entry per CDR3 protein. This table holds fewer than 800,000 distinct CDR3 sequences, 21% found once. The V end was cut by 5 bases, the J end by 8 bases, with 12 bases between. CDR1 SGHTA and CDR2 FQGTGA come from the germline V gene. This CDR3 has 13 amino acids. Sequencing used blood. The chain carries TRBV7-3 and TRBJ1-4; D unresolved. The source is a man in his 70s in good health. CDR3: CASSTIDGEKLFF. CDR3 in DNA: TGTGCCAGCAGCACTATCGACGGAGAAAAACTGTTTTTT.